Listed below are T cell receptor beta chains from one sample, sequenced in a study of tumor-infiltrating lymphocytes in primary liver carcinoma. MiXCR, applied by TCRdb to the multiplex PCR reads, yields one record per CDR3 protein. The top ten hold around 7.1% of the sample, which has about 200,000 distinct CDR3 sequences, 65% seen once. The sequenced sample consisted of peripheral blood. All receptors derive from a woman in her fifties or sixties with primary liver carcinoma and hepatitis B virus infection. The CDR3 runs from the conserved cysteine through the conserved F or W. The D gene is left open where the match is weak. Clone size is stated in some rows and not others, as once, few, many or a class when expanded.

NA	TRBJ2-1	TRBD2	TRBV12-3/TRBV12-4	CASSEPGLVSYNEQFF	TGTGCCAGCAGTGAACCGGGACTAGTATCCTACAATGAGCAGTTCTTC
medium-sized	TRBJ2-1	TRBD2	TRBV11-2	CASSRGLADNEQFF	TGTGCCAGCAGCCGTGGACTAGCCGACAATGAGCAGTTCTTC
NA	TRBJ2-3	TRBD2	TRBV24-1	CATSMSGGARTDTQYF	TGTGCCACCAGTATGTCGGGGGGAGCTCGGACAGATACGCAGTATTTT
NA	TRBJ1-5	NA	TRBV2	CASSEGGNSPQHF	TGTGCCAGCTCTGAGGGCGGGAATTCGCCCCAGCATTTT
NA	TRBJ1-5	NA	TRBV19	CVSSIRHNSNQPQHF	TGTGTCAGTAGTATACGGCATAATAGCAATCAGCCCCAGCATTTT
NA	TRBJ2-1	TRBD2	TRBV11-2	CVSSLGLVAGGPNEQFF	TGTGTCAGCAGCTTAGGTCTGGTGGCGGGAGGGCCCAATGAGCAGTTCTTC
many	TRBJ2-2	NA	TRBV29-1	CSVVPVLNTGELFF	TGCAGCGTTGTTCCGGTCCTGAACACCGGGGAGCTGTTTTTT
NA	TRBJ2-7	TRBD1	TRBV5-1	CASSGGQLYEQYF	TGCGCCAGCAGCGGGGGACAGCTCTACGAGCAGTACTTC
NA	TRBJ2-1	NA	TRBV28	CASSSRQSRGNEQFF	TGTGCCAGCAGTTCCCGACAGTCGCGGGGCAATGAGCAGTTCTTC
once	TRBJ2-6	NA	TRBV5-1	CASSPELTGFSGANLLTF	TGCGCCAGCAGCCCCGAACTAACAGGGTTCTCTGGGGCCAACCTCCTGACTTTC
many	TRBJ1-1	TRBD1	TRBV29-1	CSVYPPAGGNTEAFF	TGCAGCGTTTACCCCCCGGCAGGGGGGAACACTGAAGCTTTCTTT
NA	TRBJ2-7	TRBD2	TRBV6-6	CASSYPRRATAGVCGQYF	TGTGCCAGCAGTTACCCCCGCCGCGCTACAGCGGGAGTTTGCGGGCAGTACTTC
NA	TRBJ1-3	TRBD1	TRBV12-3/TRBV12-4	CASSSQGVGNTIYF	TGTGCCAGCAGCTCGCAGGGGGTAGGAAACACCATATATTTT
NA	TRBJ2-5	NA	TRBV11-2	CSSSLECRVETHYF	TGTTCCAGCAGCTTAGAGTGCAGGGTTGAGACCCATTACTTC
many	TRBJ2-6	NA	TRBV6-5	CASSSRTAGANVLTF	TGTGCCAGCAGTTCTCGGACAGCTGGGGCCAACGTCCTGACTTTC
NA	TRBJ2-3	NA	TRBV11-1	CASSALMSTQFF	TGTGCAAGCAGCGCACTCATGAGTACGCAGTTTTTT
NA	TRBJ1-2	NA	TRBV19	CASSPGRRFYSF	TGTGCCAGTAGTCCGGGACGGAGGTTCTACAGCTTC
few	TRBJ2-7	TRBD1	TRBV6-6	CASSRLTGNEQYF	TGTGCCAGCTCTCGCTTGACAGGGAACGAGCAGTACTTC
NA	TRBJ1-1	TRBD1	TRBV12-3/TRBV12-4	CASSVRQGTPEAFF	TGTGCCAGCAGTGTACGACAGGGGACCCCTGAAGCTTTCTTT
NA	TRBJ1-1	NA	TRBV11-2	CASSLASGTNTEAFF	TGTGCCAGCAGCTTAGCATCGGGAACGAACACAGAAGCTTTCTTT
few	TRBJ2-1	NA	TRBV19	CASSPTRYNEQFF	TGTGCCAGTAGCCCGACTAGGTACAATGAGCAGTTCTTC
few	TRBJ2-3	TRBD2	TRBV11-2	CASGRRLAGTDTQYF	TGTGCCAGCGGCCGGCGACTAGCGGGAACAGATACGCAGTATTTC
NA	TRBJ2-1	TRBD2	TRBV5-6	CASSLARLAGAVQFF	TGTGCCAGCAGCTTGGCCCGGCTAGCGGGAGCGGTGCAGTTCTTC
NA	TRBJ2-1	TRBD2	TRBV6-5	CASSRGGLSSYNEQFF	TGTGCCAGCAGCCGCGGGGGGTTGAGCTCCTACAATGAGCAGTTCTTC
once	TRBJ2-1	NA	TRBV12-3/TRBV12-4	CASSRPRPLNYEQFF	TGTGCCAGCAGCCGGCCCCGGCCCCTTAACTATGAGCAGTTCTTC
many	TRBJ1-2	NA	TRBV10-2	CASSESKVSRGYTF	TGCGCCAGCAGTGAGTCAAAGGTTTCACGGGGCTACACCTTC
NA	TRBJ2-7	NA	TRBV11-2	CTSNPLTVLNSYEQYF	TGTACTAGCAACCCACTGACAGTACTAAACTCCTACGAGCAGTACTTC
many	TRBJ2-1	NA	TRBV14	CASSPKLTGNEQFF	TGTGCCAGCAGCCCTAAATTGACGGGGAATGAGCAGTTCTTC
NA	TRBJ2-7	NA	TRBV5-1	CASSLAVASGTYEQCF	NA
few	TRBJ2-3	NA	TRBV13	CASSLPSVADTQYF	TGTGCCAGCAGCTTACCTAGCGTAGCAGATACGCAGTATTTT
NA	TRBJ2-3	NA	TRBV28	CASSPAGRRADTQYF	TGTGCCAGCAGTCCCGCGGGGCGGCGGGCAGATACGCAGTATTTT
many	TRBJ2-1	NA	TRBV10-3	CAISVGDDEQFF	TGTGCCATCAGTGTGGGCGACGATGAGCAGTTCTTC
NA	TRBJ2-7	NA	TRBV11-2	CASRLDPYHEQYF	TGTGCCAGCAGGTTAGACCCCTACCACGAGCAGTACTTC